This T cell receptor beta chain came from a study of OX40 agonist ivuxolimab in advanced cancers. Method: immunoSEQ multiplex PCR; TCRdb's copy keeps in-frame clones and lacks some. The table lists about 58,000 clones, about nine tenths of them singletons, with 9% to 15% in the top ten. The receptor was derived from an adult with an advanced solid tumor such as melanoma, head and neck, liver or kidney cancer. This sample comprised CD4+ or CD8+ T cells sorted from blood, obtained in a trial of the OX40 agonist ivuxolimab.

The CDR3 loop is CASSEGQGAEGYTF. CDR3 nucleotides: TGTGCCAGCAGCGAGGGACAGGGGGCAGAAGGCTACACCTTC. This chain uses TRBV9 with TRBJ1-2; 12 bases match TRBD1. The V segment lost 3 bases and the J segment 8 bases; nucleotides outside the gene matches: 5. Per germline, CDR1 SGDLS and CDR2 YYNGEE. This CDR3 is built from 14 residues.